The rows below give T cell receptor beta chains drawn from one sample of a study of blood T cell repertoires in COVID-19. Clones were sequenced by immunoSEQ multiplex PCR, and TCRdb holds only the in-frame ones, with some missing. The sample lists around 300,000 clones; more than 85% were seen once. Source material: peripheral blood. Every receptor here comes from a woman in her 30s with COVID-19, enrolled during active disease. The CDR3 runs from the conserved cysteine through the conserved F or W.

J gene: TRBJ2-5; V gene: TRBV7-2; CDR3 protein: CASSLEPSGQETQYF
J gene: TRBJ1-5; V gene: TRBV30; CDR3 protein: CAWSADRLDQPQHF
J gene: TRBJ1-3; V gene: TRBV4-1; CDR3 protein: CASSPRASGNTIYF
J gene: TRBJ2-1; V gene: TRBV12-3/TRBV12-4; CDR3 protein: CASSLGTINEQFF
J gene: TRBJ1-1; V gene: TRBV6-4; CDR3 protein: CASSDPGQGYEAFF
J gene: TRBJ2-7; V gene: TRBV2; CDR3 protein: CASREDSYEQYF
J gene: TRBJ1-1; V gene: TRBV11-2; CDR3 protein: CASSNIALIEAFF
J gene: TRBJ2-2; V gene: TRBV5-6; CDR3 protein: CASSWGPVAGVNTGELFF
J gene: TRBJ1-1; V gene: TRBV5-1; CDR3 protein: CASSLDTPGTEAFF
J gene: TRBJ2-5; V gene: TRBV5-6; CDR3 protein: CASSLSGSLEETQYF
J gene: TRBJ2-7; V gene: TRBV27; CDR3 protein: CASSLGQAGYEQYF
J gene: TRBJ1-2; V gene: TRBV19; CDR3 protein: CASSIGGSLNYGYTF
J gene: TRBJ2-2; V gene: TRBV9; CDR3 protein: CASSARQGNTGELFF
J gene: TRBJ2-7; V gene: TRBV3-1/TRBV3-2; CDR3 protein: CASSPPTSGTSYEQYF
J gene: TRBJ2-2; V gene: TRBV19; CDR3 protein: CAKRGLDTGELFF
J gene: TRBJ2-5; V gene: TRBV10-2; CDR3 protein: CASGVAGQETQYF
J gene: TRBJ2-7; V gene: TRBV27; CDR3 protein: CARGYRDPYHEQYF
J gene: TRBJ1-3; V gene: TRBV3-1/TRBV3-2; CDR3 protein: CASSQAGGRSGNTIYF
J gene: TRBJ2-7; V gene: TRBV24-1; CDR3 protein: CATSDAGYNDEQYF
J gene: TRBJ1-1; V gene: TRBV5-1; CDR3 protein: CASSSRDRMNTEAFF
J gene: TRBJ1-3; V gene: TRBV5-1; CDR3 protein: CASSLTVSGNTIYF
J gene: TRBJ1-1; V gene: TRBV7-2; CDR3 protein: CASSSTRGTEAFF
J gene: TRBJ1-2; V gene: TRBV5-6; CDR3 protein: CASSWFGGRFSNGYTF
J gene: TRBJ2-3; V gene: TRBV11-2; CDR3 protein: CASSLAARSTDTQYF
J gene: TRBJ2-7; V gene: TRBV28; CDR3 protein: CASSFGSEQYF
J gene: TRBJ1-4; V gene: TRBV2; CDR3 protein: CASSYRATNEKLFF
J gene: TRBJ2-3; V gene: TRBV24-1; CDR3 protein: CATSAAGGITDTQYF
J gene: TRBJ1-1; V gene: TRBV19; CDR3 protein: CASSIDGETEAFF
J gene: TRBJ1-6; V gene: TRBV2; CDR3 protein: CASRTGPYGNSPLHF
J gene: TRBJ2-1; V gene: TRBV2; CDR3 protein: CASKGQGYNEQFF
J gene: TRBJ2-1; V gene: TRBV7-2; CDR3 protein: CASSLSSGVNNEQFF
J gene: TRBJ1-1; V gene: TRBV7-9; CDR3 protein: CASSFQDGWTEAFF
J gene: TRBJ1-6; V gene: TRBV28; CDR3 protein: CASTTRWGGLNSPLHF
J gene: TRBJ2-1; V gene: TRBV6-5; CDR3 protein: CASSRTGTGESEQFF
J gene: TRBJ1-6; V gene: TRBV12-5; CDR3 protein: CASGSELNSPLHF
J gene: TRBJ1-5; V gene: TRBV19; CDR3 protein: CASSQGVGQPQHF
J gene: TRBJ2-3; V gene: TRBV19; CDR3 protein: CASSIYRGTDTQYF
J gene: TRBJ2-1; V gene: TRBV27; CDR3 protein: CASRHRTGGGNEQFF
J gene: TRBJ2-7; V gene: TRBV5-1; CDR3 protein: CASSLDGGSSYEQYF
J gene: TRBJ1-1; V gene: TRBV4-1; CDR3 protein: CASSPGGGDKAFF
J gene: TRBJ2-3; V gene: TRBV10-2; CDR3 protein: CASRLAGGPGTDTQYF
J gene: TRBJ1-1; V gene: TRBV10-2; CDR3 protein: CASSETGGSTEAFF
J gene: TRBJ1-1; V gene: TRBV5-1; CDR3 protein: CASSLGQGENTEAFF
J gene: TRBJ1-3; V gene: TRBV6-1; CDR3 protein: CASSEVIETGTGNTIYF
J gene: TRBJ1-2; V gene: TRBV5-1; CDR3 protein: CASSWEQGANYGYTF
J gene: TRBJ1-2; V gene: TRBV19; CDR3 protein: CASTDSPNYGYTF
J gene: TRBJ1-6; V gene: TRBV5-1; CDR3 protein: CASSLGQGGSPLHF
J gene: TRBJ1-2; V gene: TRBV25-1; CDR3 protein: CASRGEVRGYTF
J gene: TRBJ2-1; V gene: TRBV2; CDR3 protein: CASSESDRVMFF
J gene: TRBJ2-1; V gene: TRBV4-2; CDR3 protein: CASSQDILAGGSEQFF
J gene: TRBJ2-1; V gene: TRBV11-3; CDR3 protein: CASSLRRGGNNEQFF
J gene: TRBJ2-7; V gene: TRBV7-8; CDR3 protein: CASSRDTYEQYF
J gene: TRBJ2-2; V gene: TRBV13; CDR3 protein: CASSGGTLQWTGELFF